The TCR beta chain under discussion was sequenced for a study of T-cell memory formation after mild COVID-19. This clonotype was detected a few times. This CDR3 is built from 13 residues. Germline CDR1 is SGHRS and CDR2 is YFSETQ. After removal of 7 bases from V and 1 base from J, the junction contained 3 bases not matched to a gene. TCRdb passed the 5' RACE reads through MiXCR, listing each CDR3 protein once. This repertoire shows hundreds of thousands of distinct CDR3 sequences, 25% to 30% found once; its top ten account for approximately 15%. The V gene is TRBV5-1, the J gene TRBJ2-7; 9 nucleotides agree with TRBD1. Input material: PBMCs or a T cell subset sorted from them (not recorded which). The origin of this receptor is an adult woman who had mild COVID-19 (a few samples of this study predate the infection). Cell type and time point are not known. As DNA, the CDR3 is TGCGCCAGCCGGGACAGGGAGTCCTACGAGCAGTACTTC. It encodes CASRDRESYEQYF.